The present TCR beta chain was sequenced within a study of T cells after yellow fever vaccination (dated by TCRdb to the late 2010s). Turning to the overall study: The SMART-Seq v4 Ultra Low Input RNA kit was used to prepare libraries from fractions with low cell numbers. Blood was drawn at multiple timepoints before and after primary and secondary immunization, with bulk PBMC replicates and cell subsets isolated. Two healthy male donors made up the cohort, one aged 18 to 30 years and the other aged 30 to 40 years. To track T-cell clones before and after primary and booster YFV17D yellow fever vaccination, bulk TCR alpha and beta repertoires were sequenced longitudinally.

What this sample's treatment or condition label stands for: live attenuated yellow fever vaccine strain. At each blood-draw timepoint, two biological replicates of bulk PBMCs were obtained. PBMCs were isolated from peripheral blood using a standard Ficoll-Paque protocol. TriZol was used to extract RNA from bulk PBMCs, CD4 and CD8 fractions, and dextramer-positive and dextramer-negative fractions. The data were produced on an Illumina NovaSeq 6000. TCR cDNA was synthesized by 5'RACE template switching, through which a universal primer site and unique molecular identifiers were introduced. cDNA synthesis was primed from both the TCR alpha and TCR beta constant segments. Libraries were amplified in two PCR steps, with sample barcodes and sequencing adapters added in the second step. Libraries were sequenced on Illumina HiSeq 2500 (2x100 bp) or NovaSeq (2x150 bp). As for the original processing: MIGEC handled demultiplexing of reads and collapsing into UMI consensus sequences, while MiXCR performed V(D)J alignment. Vaccine-responding clonotypes were defined with edgeR using replicate PBMC samples, requiring FDR below 0.01 and a log2 fold change above 5 up to day 15. Bulk clonotypes were assigned CD4 or CD8 identity according to which sequenced CD4 or CD8 repertoire held them at higher abundance. TCRdb passed the public sequencing reads through fastp at Q25 and MiXCR, retaining productive beta sequences. Entries are consolidated by CDR3 protein sequence, retaining the most common genes and DNA. The V and J calls follow TCRdb's processing rather than the paper's. The sample table holds some 300,000 distinct CDR3 sequences, of which 3% to 4.5% were seen once. Jointly, the top ten make up roughly a quarter of the sample.

The paper's findings and limits, for the study overall: Compared with the primary T-cell response, the secondary T-cell response was weaker but faster, peaking on day 5 rather than day 15. Computational filtering was needed because FACS-sorted repertoires could contain abundant contaminating clonotypes from the bulk population. Because only two donors were included in the study, the extent to which the findings can be generalized is limited. Most clones expanded after primary vaccination were re-detected after the booster (around 96% of CD4 and 88% of CD8), suggesting broad memory maintenance. A small fraction of clonotypes showed up in both the CD4 and CD8 compartments, probably as a result of convergent recombination.

Trimming leaves V shorter by 2 bases and J shorter by 9 bases, with the junction holding 7 bases beyond the gene matches. Sequences SGHTA (CDR1) and FQGTGA (CDR2) are obtained from the germline V gene. The CDR3 contains 15 residues, cysteine and phenylalanine counted. This entry keeps only the CDR3 DNA: 45 bases, framed from base 1. Remarks on this clonotype: Its antigen remains undetermined. No base quality information exists; no much larger clone differs at one position.

Rearrangement joined TRBV7-3 to TRBJ2-1; 10 central nucleotides agree with TRBD1. This sequence originates from a man aged 18 to 29 who received the YFV17D yellow fever vaccine. Sequencing was performed on PBMCs, taken on the day of the yellow fever booster vaccination. The DNA is TGTGCCAGCAGCTTATACCAGGGACAGGGGAGTGAGCAGTTCTTC. The translation is CASSLYQGQGSEQFF.